This T cell receptor beta chain originates from a study of human T cells and chemical hapten exposure. TCRdb passed the RACE reads through MiXCR, listing each CDR3 protein once. The table lists tens of thousands of distinct CDR3 sequences, approximately 9.9% of them singletons, with 2.2% in the top ten. Time point of the sample: patch test 2, 6 weeks after DPC sensitization. The treatment is: therapeutic diphenylcyclopropenone sensitization with weekly scalp DPC. The source material was whole blood, sampled in connection with sensitization to the hapten diphenylcyclopropenone (DPC). The receptor's source is a man aged 40-50 years with alopecia areata. Some clones in this sample may be carry-over from other donors' samples.

In DNA form, the CDR3 reads TGCGCCAGCAGCGGGACAGTGAACACCGGGGAGCTGTTTTTT. Amino acid sequence: CASSGTVNTGELFF. The chain has TRBV5-1 and TRBJ2-2; 7 nucleotides line up with TRBD1. The V gene end was trimmed by 4 bases and the J gene end by 1 base; junction bases not matched to a gene: 1. The CDR3 sequence is 14 residues long. Germline V CDR1 and CDR2: SGHRS, YFSETQ. The entire variable domain, with the rest obtained from reference TRBV5-1 and TRBJ2-2, is as follows: KAGVTQTPRYLIKTRGQQVTLSCSPISGHRSVSWYQQTPGQGLQFLFEYFSETQRNKGNFPGRFSGRQFSNSRSEMNVSTLELGDSALYLCASSGTVNTGELFFGEGSRLTVL.